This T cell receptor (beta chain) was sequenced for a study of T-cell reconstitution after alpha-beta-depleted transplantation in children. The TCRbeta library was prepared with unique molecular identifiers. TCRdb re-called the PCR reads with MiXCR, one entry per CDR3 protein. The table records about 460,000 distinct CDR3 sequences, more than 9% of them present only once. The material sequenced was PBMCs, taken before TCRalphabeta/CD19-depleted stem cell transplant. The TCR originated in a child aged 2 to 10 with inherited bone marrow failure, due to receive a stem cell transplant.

The CDR3 DNA reads TGTGCCAGCAGCTTAGCGGGGCCAGGCCTGCCTCCAGATACGCAGTATTTT. Translated: CASSLAGPGLPPDTQYF. This chain links TRBV7-2 with TRBJ2-3; possibly TRBD1 for D (5 bases). V lost 0 bases, J lost 4 bases, and 17 bases lay in between. Germline-derived CDR1 and CDR2 are SGHTA and FQGNSA. This CDR3 has 17 amino acids.